This TCR beta chain was obtained from a study of cytomegalovirus exposure and HLA in healthy donors (TCRdb year 2017). Background on the whole study: An earlier analysis of roughly 500 of the donors reported 250 to 300 Gb of sequence data and around 120 million unique TCR beta sequences from around 200 million T cells. About 300 gigabases of sequencing data and tens of millions of unique TCR sequences were included in an early release covering 550 to 800 HLA-typed donors. The genetic ancestry cluster associated with self-reported Caucasian donors included 80% to 90% of the roughly 380 genotyped donors. The aim of the study was to test whether cataloging public T cell receptors could identify signatures of past pathogen exposure. The T cell repertoires of 550 to 850 subjects were profiled by immunosequencing and related to cytomegalovirus serostatus. Besides the first cohort of approximately 710 subjects, a separate validation cohort made up of over 95 different subjects was used. To predict cytomegalovirus infection status, the study brought together high-throughput TCR immunosequencing, statistical association of individual TCRs with disease status, and machine learning. To study patterns of TCR occurrence, a later analysis re-analyzed previously published TCR beta repertoires from around 660 donors and added high-resolution HLA genotyping. In the later analysis, no new phenotypic data were used to find candidate immune exposures; instead, reliance was placed on TCR beta sequences and their occurrence across donors. To decide whether each TCR beta V gene segment behaved as functional or pseudogenic, an earlier analysis of some 580 of the donors relied on high-throughput TCR beta sequencing. Donor age, sex, ethnicity and CMV serostatus were collected together with the repertoire data. A later genetic analysis used genome-wide SNP genotypes for about 60% of the roughly 670 donors, treating that subset as a discovery cohort. Every discovery cohort repertoire had been produced on one sequencing platform. Class I and class II HLA loci were covered by the typing at four-digit resolution. Typing coverage varied by locus: roughly 620-640 donors for A, B, C, DRB1 and DQB1; approximately 520 for DQA1; more than 600 for DPA1; under 490 for DPB1. Several DR-DQ haplotypes were treated as single units for association and clustering because of strong linkage in the cohort. On average, around 240,000 unique TCR beta nucleotide sequences were sequenced per donor among several hundred genotyped donors of the cohort, with 15% to 20% of those sequences being non-productive.

To prepare the library, the immunoSEQ multiplex PCR assay was applied. A mixture of 60 forward primers for TCR Vbeta segments and 13 reverse primers for TCR Jbeta segments was used in the multiplex PCR. Amplification of the CDR3 region of rearranged TCR beta genes was performed with a multiplex PCR assay on genomic DNA. The Illumina HiSeq System was used to sequence the amplified TCR beta libraries as 87-base-pair reads. Per the authors' processing: In a later analysis, some 80 million unique TCR beta chains were counted across the roughly 670 repertoires, and approximately 11 million of these chains were shared by at least two donors. Raw reads were error-corrected and collapsed into unique sequences with a nearest-neighbor algorithm that merged closely related sequences to remove PCR and sequencing errors. V, D and J gene segments were assigned by aligning CDR3 sequences to IMGT reference sequences. For a sequence to be retained, a match of at least six nucleotides to both a V gene segment and a J gene segment was required. A rearrangement was called productive if the CDR3 had no stop codons and remained in frame with V and J, and every other rearrangement was called non-productive. CDR3 was defined according to IMGT convention as the region running from the second conserved V-encoded cysteine to the conserved J-encoded phenylalanine. The earlier analysis of about 590 of the donors excluded sequences that lacked an unambiguous match to a single V gene segment. In an earlier analysis of approximately 500 of the donors, a V segment was called functional when productive rearrangements were above 56.7%, and segregating when the standard deviation between donors exceeded 5%. A statistical classification framework was built for diagnosing cytomegalovirus status from the catalog of TCR beta chain sequences. V and J gene assignment, in a later analysis, came from comparing TCR nucleotide sequences with IMGT/GENE-DB human TR gene sequences. In a later analysis, CDR3 sequences and most-parsimonious VDJ recombination scenarios were assigned using the TCRdist pipeline. In a later analysis, every TCR beta chain was defined by the combination of its CDR3 amino acid sequence and its V-gene family, and reads without a unique V-gene family were dropped. As a way to deal with suspected cross-contamination and a sequencing artifact, a later analysis dropped approximately 590 nucleotide sequences that were highly shared and had low generation probability. In a later analysis, a clonal expansion index was calculated for each public chain from normalized within-repertoire ranks of inferred template counts. In a later analysis, generation probabilities were computed using a VDJ recombination model fitted to out-of-frame rearrangements, and the results were checked against IGoR. In a later analysis, TCR-TCR, TCR-HLA and TCR-CMV co-occurrence was scored with hypergeometric tests, and a repertoire-size bias correction was applied to TCR pairs. False discovery rates were estimated in a later analysis by permuting HLA or CMV assignments 20 times. In a later analysis, co-occurring TCRs were grouped using DBSCAN, and TCRdist sequence similarity was added for clustering within HLA-allele-positive subsets. Repertoires with fewer than 30,000 or more than 120,000 public chains were left out of co-occurrence clustering, as were a handful of repertoires with anomalous nucleotide sharing. TCRdb provides this immuneACCESS table in a form limited to in-frame rearrangements. Some clones are lacking; in checked studies, under half of them reflect an unresolved V gene, and why the rest are absent is not known. V and J calls and clone size are copied from that table; D and trimming were computed from the DNA. The sample table contains about 150,000 clones; only one count was recorded for approximately 81% of them. Jointly, the top ten make up more than 2% of the sample.

The research as a whole found: A cluster of highly shared sequence variants was judged likely to represent a technical artifact of the sequencing pipeline. Correlated functional status among segregating V segments might reflect linkage disequilibrium, but an unknown experimental factor could not be ruled out. In vitro tests confirmed that a few of the cytomegalovirus-associated TCR beta chains recognize cytomegalovirus antigens. Some IMGT-functional V segments, including TRBV6-2 and TRBV6-3, could not be told apart with the 87-base-pair reads, so those segments were excluded. Because HLA typing was unavailable for some donors at each locus, only the typed subset was used in association tests. When HLA alleles, especially DR and DQ, strongly co-occurred, TCR associations were difficult to assign to individual alleles. In a later genetic analysis, fewer N-insertions in productive TCRs were reported among donors in an Asian-associated ancestry cluster than the roughly 640-donor mean. The only immune exposure information available for the cohort was CMV serostatus. Compared with equally common non-associated chains, HLA-associated TCR beta chains in a later analysis were more clonally expanded and had lower generation probabilities. In both the original and validation cohorts, the classifier was reported to diagnose cytomegalovirus status with high specificity and sensitivity. Only TCR beta chains were sequenced in this cohort, and the absence of alpha or paired-chain data limited detectable features. The study gave a list of about 150 TCR beta chains associated with cytomegalovirus. According to a later analysis, parvovirus B19, influenza, CMV and Epstein-Barr virus appeared linked to several top co-occurrence clusters. An association between a missense DCLRE1C variant and V-gene and J-gene trimming of TCR beta chains was found in a later genetic analysis and replicated in an independent cohort. About 15 rarely observed V segments, including chromosome 9 orphons, were excluded from the earlier analysis of approximately 600 of the donors because counts were too low. The presence/absence analyses assumed that sequencing depth was roughly uniform across donors, and that assumption may not be true. At a false discovery rate of 0.05, a later analysis linked 15,000 to 20,000 TCR beta sequences to specific HLA alleles. A further reported finding was that TCR beta sequences accurately predicted the HLA-A and HLA-B alleles for most subjects in the first cohort. According to a later analysis, most CMV-associated TCR beta chains appeared to be HLA-restricted, and the HLA associations seemed to be driven largely by CMV exposure. Most TCR sequences were seen in very few donors, while some public TCRs were found in many individuals. It was suggested by the authors that the approach could potentially be generalized to other disease states and immunological phenotypes. In an earlier analysis of about 600 of the donors, most TCR beta V segments appeared in productive rearrangements about 87% or about 30% of the time, broadly matching IMGT annotations. In a later analysis, the rate of TCR association differed among HLA loci, with DRB1 alleles having the most associated TCRs and HLA-C alleles having the fewest.

The cohort comprised fewer than 750 healthy bone marrow donors. At the time of sampling, all cohort members were nominally healthy, though unrecorded immune exposures were likely present. The donor tested CMV seronegative and was one of the 352 seronegative cohort members. A peripheral blood sample was provided by each donor, and peripheral blood mononuclear cells were used for TCR beta sequencing. The Qiagen DNeasy Blood Extraction Kit was used to extract genomic DNA from the blood cell samples. For this chain, trimming is 4 bases at the V end and 4 bases at the J end, and the number of junction bases without a gene match is 11. Spanning cysteine to phenylalanine, the CDR3 consists of 19 amino acids. Solely the CDR3 DNA is kept, with 57 bases framed from the first base. The germline V gene encodes CDR1 SEHNR and CDR2 FQNEAQ (reference sequence). This clone was picked up a small number of times. Its target antigen remains unknown. No much larger clone exists at a distance of one base, and base qualities are not known.

Recombination connected TRBV7-9 to TRBJ2-6, with 12 middle bases fitting TRBD1. This clonotype was sampled from a boy between 2 and 10 years old in good health and CMV-seronegative. The source material was PBMCs. The CDR3 protein sequence reads: CASSYPPGTGGEGANVLTF. The nucleotide sequence is given as TGTGCCAGCAGCTACCCTCCCGGGACAGGGGGCGAAGGGGCCAACGTCCTGACTTTC.